A selection of T cell receptor beta chains follows, all from one sample in a study of blood T cell repertoires in COVID-19. TCRdb's copy holds only in-frame clones and misses some; the assay was immunoSEQ multiplex PCR. The repertoire has hundreds of thousands of clones, 89% of them found once; the top ten carry around 3%. Sequenced: peripheral blood. The receptors here all came from a woman in her twenties or thirties with COVID-19, enrolled during active disease. The CDR3 runs from the conserved cysteine through the conserved F or W. The order of the fields is D gene, clone size, V gene, J gene, CDR3 DNA, CDR3 protein. The D gene is left open where the match is weak. Expanded clones are given a class, and other clones once, few, many or no size at all.

>-|-|TRBV7-2|TRBJ2-1
TGTGCCAGCAGCTGGCGGGCCCCGCCGGGCAATGAGCAGTTCTTC
CASSWRAPPGNEQFF
>-|-|TRBV3-1/TRBV3-2|TRBJ1-2
TGTGCCAGCAGCCAACGCGCTTTTGACAGCAACTATGGCTACACCTTC
CASSQRAFDSNYGYTF
>-|-|TRBV19|TRBJ1-6
TGTGCCAGTAGTATAGGACTTATTTCACCCCTCCACTTT
CASSIGLISPLHF
>TRBD2|-|TRBV4-1|TRBJ2-5
TGCGCCAGCAGCCTAGCGGGGGCGCGTAGGGAGACCCAGTACTTC
CASSLAGARRETQYF
>-|-|TRBV12-2|TRBJ2-1
TGTGCAAGTCGCCCGCTCCGGACCCGGGACAGCTACAATGAGCAGTTCTTC
CASRPLRTRDSYNEQFF
>-|-|TRBV6-2/TRBV6-3|TRBJ2-7
TGTGCCAGCAGTCACCGGGACATACTCTACGAGCAGTACTTC
CASSHRDILYEQYF
>-|-|TRBV28|TRBJ2-5
TGTGCCAGCAGTTCGTCCGTCGGGCAAGAGACCCAGTACTTC
CASSSSVGQETQYF
>TRBD2|-|TRBV7-9|TRBJ2-7
TGTGCCAGCAGCCCCGGGGGACTATTCACCTACGAGCAGTACTTC
CASSPGGLFTYEQYF
>TRBD1|-|TRBV5-1|TRBJ1-1
TGCGCCAGCAGCCTCCGGACAGGGAACACTGAAGCTTTCTTT
CASSLRTGNTEAFF
>TRBD2|-|TRBV27|TRBJ2-4
TGTGCCAGCAGTTCCGGGAGGGTGAACATTCAGTACTTC
CASSSGRVNIQYF
>TRBD1|-|TRBV7-9|TRBJ2-1
TGTGCCAGCAGCCCGATACAGGGGAAGGGGAATGAGCAGTTCTTC
CASSPIQGKGNEQFF
>-|-|TRBV6-4|TRBJ1-1
TGTGCCAGCAGCACTCACAGGAACACTGAAGCTTTCTTT
CASSTHRNTEAFF
>TRBD1|once|TRBV19|TRBJ1-5
TGTGCCAGTACTATGGGACAGAGAAGCAATCAGCCCCAGCATTTT
CASTMGQRSNQPQHF
>-|-|TRBV4-1|TRBJ1-5
TGCGCCAGCAGCTCCAGGAAGGGGGATAGCAATCAGCCCCAGCATTTT
CASSSRKGDSNQPQHF
>-|-|TRBV7-9|TRBJ2-5
TGTGCCAGCCGGACAGTCCAAGAGACCCAGTACTTC
CASRTVQETQYF
>-|-|TRBV21-1|TRBJ2-5
TGTGCCAGCTCCGGGGCGGGGGGATCGAGGGAGACCCAGTACTTC
CASSGAGGSRETQYF
>TRBD2|once|TRBV7-6|TRBJ2-5
TGTGCCAGCAGCGCAGGCCGGGACTACCGTCAAGAGACCCAGTACTTC
CASSAGRDYRQETQYF
>-|-|TRBV28|TRBJ2-3
TGTGCCAGCAGCGAGTTGCGAGATACGCAGTATTTT
CASSELRDTQYF
>TRBD2|-|TRBV9|TRBJ2-5
TGTGCCAGCAGCCCTACTAGCGGCCAAGAGACCCAGTACTTC
CASSPTSGQETQYF
>TRBD1|-|TRBV12-3/TRBV12-4|TRBJ1-2
TGTGCCAGCAGCGACCAGGGGGCGTTTGGCTACACCTTC
CASSDQGAFGYTF
>-|-|TRBV7-9|TRBJ1-5
TGTGCCAGCAGCTGGACGGTGGGAGGGAACAATCAGCCCCAGCATTTT
CASSWTVGGNNQPQHF
>TRBD1|-|TRBV28|TRBJ1-2
TGTGCCAGCACTTCCTCGGGACAGGGGACCGGCTACACCTTC
CASTSSGQGTGYTF
>TRBD2|-|TRBV11-3|TRBJ2-3
TGTGCCAGCAGCTTCTTGACTAGCGGGAGATCCTCGCAGTATTTT
CASSFLTSGRSSQYF
>-|-|TRBV6-5|TRBJ1-1
TGTGCCAGCAGTCACCAGGGGACTGAAGCTTTCTTT
CASSHQGTEAFF
>-|once|TRBV11-2|TRBJ2-7
TGTGCCAGCAGCTTACCCAGTCCCTACGAGCAGTACTTC
CASSLPSPYEQYF
>-|-|TRBV27|TRBJ1-1
TGTGCCAGCAGCCAGGGTTCACCCAACACTGAAGCTTTCTTT
CASSQGSPNTEAFF
>-|few|TRBV5-4|TRBJ1-5
TGTGCCAGCAGTCCTGCTGGGGGCCCGAGCCGGTATAGCAATCAGCCCCAGCATTTT
CASSPAGGPSRYSNQPQHF
>TRBD2|-|TRBV3-1/TRBV3-2|TRBJ2-3
TGTGCCAGCAGCCTCTTAGCGGGGGGCCCTGGCACAGATACGCAGTATTTT
CASSLLAGGPGTDTQYF
>-|-|TRBV10-2|TRBJ2-7
TGCGCCAGCAGGACAGACTTTAGCTCCTACGAGCAGTACTTC
CASRTDFSSYEQYF
>-|-|TRBV19|TRBJ2-2
TGTGCCACTAGGTACGGAGCGAACACCGGGGAGCTGTTTTTT
CATRYGANTGELFF
>-|-|TRBV11-2|TRBJ2-7
TGTGCCAGCAGCCTACTCCAGGGCCCCTACGAGCAGTACTTC
CASSLLQGPYEQYF
>TRBD1|-|TRBV5-6|TRBJ2-3
TGTGCCAGCAGCCAGGGGGCAGGGTGGGATACGCAGTATTTT
CASSQGAGWDTQYF
>-|once|TRBV11-2|TRBJ1-1
TGTGCCAGCAGCGGCGGAATATACACTGAAGCTTTCTTT
CASSGGIYTEAFF